A selection of T cell receptor beta chains follows, all from one sample in a study of post-analysis software for immune sequencing data. TCRdb reprocessed the PCR reads with MiXCR, giving one entry per CDR3 protein. The sample has roughly 570,000 distinct CDR3 sequences, less than 40% seen once. The sample comprised blood. These receptors were taken from a girl younger than 18 with multiple sclerosis. Each CDR3 is given with its conserved first and last residue. D genes are given only for firm matches. Clone size is given for some rows only: seen once, a few or many times, or a class if the clone is expanded.

D gene: -
V gene: TRBV5-1
CDR3 length: 14
clone size: -
J gene: TRBJ2-7
CDR3 protein: CASSLDTGSYEQYF
CDR3 DNA: TGCGCCAGCAGCTTGGACACAGGTTCCTACGAGCAGTACTTC

D gene: TRBD2
V gene: TRBV5-4
CDR3 length: 15
clone size: -
J gene: TRBJ2-7
CDR3 protein: CASSLAGGGTYEQYF
CDR3 DNA: TGTGCCAGCAGTCTAGCGGGGGGGGGAACCTACGAGCAGTACTTC

D gene: TRBD1
V gene: TRBV5-1
CDR3 length: 16
clone size: -
J gene: TRBJ2-5
CDR3 protein: CASSLVGTVYQETQYF
CDR3 DNA: TGCGCCAGCAGCTTGGTAGGGACAGTGTACCAAGAGACCCAGTACTTC

D gene: TRBD2
V gene: TRBV20-1
CDR3 length: 16
clone size: few
J gene: TRBJ2-4
CDR3 protein: CSARDQTSGVKNIQYF
CDR3 DNA: TGCAGTGCTAGAGATCAGACTAGCGGGGTAAAAAACATTCAGTACTTC

D gene: -
V gene: TRBV29-1
CDR3 length: 14
clone size: few
J gene: TRBJ2-5
CDR3 protein: CSVEPPATQGTQYF
CDR3 DNA: TGCAGCGTTGAGCCCCCGGCCACACAAGGGACCCAGTACTTC

D gene: -
V gene: TRBV5-1
CDR3 length: 15
clone size: few
J gene: TRBJ1-2
CDR3 protein: CASSRGDGTNYGYTF
CDR3 DNA: TGCGCCAGCAGTCGCGGGGACGGAACTAACTATGGCTACACCTTC

D gene: -
V gene: TRBV2
CDR3 length: 14
clone size: few
J gene: TRBJ1-2
CDR3 protein: CASSEREGPGGYTF
CDR3 DNA: TGTGCCAGCAGTGAACGGGAGGGGCCGGGTGGCTACACCTTC

D gene: TRBD1
V gene: TRBV20-1
CDR3 length: 12
clone size: few
J gene: TRBJ2-7
CDR3 protein: CSGQGPTYEQYF
CDR3 DNA: TGCAGCGGACAGGGCCCTACCTACGAGCAGTACTTC

D gene: -
V gene: TRBV7-9
CDR3 length: 16
clone size: -
J gene: TRBJ2-3
CDR3 protein: CACSPGLRASADTQYF
CDR3 DNA: TGTGCCTGCAGCCCCGGTCTCAGGGCTTCCGCAGATACGCAGTATTTT

D gene: TRBD1
V gene: TRBV7-2
CDR3 length: 17
clone size: few
J gene: TRBJ2-1
CDR3 protein: CASSSNDLGGLKSEQFF
CDR3 DNA: TGTGCCAGCAGCTCCAACGACCTAGGGGGCCTCAAGAGTGAGCAGTTCTTC

D gene: TRBD2
V gene: TRBV5-1
CDR3 length: 18
clone size: few
J gene: TRBJ2-3
CDR3 protein: CASSLVELSGGRTDTQYF
CDR3 DNA: TGCGCCAGCAGCTTGGTCGAGCTTAGCGGGGGTCGGACAGATACGCAGTATTTT

D gene: TRBD1
V gene: TRBV20-1
CDR3 length: 13
clone size: -
J gene: TRBJ2-3
CDR3 protein: CSAPGQQPDTQYF
CDR3 DNA: TGCAGTGCCCCGGGACAGCAACCAGATACGCAGTATTTT

D gene: TRBD2
V gene: TRBV5-1
CDR3 length: 16
clone size: -
J gene: TRBJ2-5
CDR3 protein: CASSMRTSGAYNEQYF
CDR3 DNA: TGCGCCAGCAGCATGCGGACTAGCGGGGCCTACAATGAGCAGTACTTC

D gene: -
V gene: TRBV10-3
CDR3 length: 12
clone size: many
J gene: TRBJ2-5
CDR3 protein: CAKTESEVTQYF
CDR3 DNA: TGTGCCAAAACAGAGTCGGAGGTGACCCAGTACTTC

D gene: -
V gene: TRBV29-1
CDR3 length: 12
clone size: -
J gene: TRBJ1-1
CDR3 protein: CSVGFENTEAFF
CDR3 DNA: TGCAGCGTTGGGTTTGAGAACACTGAAGCTTTCTTT

D gene: -
V gene: TRBV11-2
CDR3 length: 18
clone size: few
J gene: TRBJ2-5
CDR3 protein: CASSLAGLGGGKQETQYF
CDR3 DNA: TGTGCCAGCAGCTTAGCGGGGCTCGGCGGGGGCAAACAAGAGACCCAGTACTTC

D gene: -
V gene: TRBV5-1
CDR3 length: 18
clone size: -
J gene: TRBJ1-2
CDR3 protein: CASCLYSGGVSANYGYTF
CDR3 DNA: TGCGCCAGCTGCTTGTATTCAGGAGGGGTGTCTGCTAACTATGGCTACACCTTC

D gene: TRBD2
V gene: TRBV5-1
CDR3 length: 15
clone size: many
J gene: TRBJ2-3
CDR3 protein: CASSLFSGVADTQYF
CDR3 DNA: TGCGCCAGCAGCTTGTTTAGCGGGGTAGCAGATACGCAGTATTTT

D gene: TRBD2
V gene: TRBV9
CDR3 length: 16
clone size: -
J gene: TRBJ2-5
CDR3 protein: CASSVGSGGRGGTQYF
CDR3 DNA: TGTGCCAGCAGCGTAGGTAGCGGGGGGAGAGGAGGGACCCAGTACTTC

D gene: -
V gene: TRBV5-1
CDR3 length: 13
clone size: few
J gene: TRBJ2-7
CDR3 protein: CASSLDAAYEQYF
CDR3 DNA: TGCGCCAGCAGCTTGGACGCCGCCTACGAGCAGTACTTC

D gene: -
V gene: TRBV6-5
CDR3 length: 13
clone size: many
J gene: TRBJ2-7
CDR3 protein: CASTPGGSHEQYF
CDR3 DNA: TGTGCCAGCACCCCCGGAGGGTCCCACGAGCAGTACTTC

D gene: -
V gene: TRBV5-1
CDR3 length: 16
clone size: few
J gene: TRBJ2-3
CDR3 protein: CASSLPSQGGTDTQYF
CDR3 DNA: TGTGCCAGCAGCCTCCCCAGCCAGGGGGGGACAGATACGCAGTATTTT

D gene: -
V gene: TRBV3-1
CDR3 length: 14
clone size: few
J gene: TRBJ2-1
CDR3 protein: CASSQDRWGNEQFF
CDR3 DNA: TGTGCCAGCAGCCAAGATCGTTGGGGAAATGAGCAGTTCTTC

D gene: -
V gene: TRBV5-1
CDR3 length: 15
clone size: -
J gene: TRBJ2-3
CDR3 protein: CASSATLGSTDTQYF
CDR3 DNA: TGCGCCAGCAGCGCGACTTTAGGGAGCACAGATACGCAGTATTTT

D gene: -
V gene: TRBV6-6
CDR3 length: 16
clone size: -
J gene: TRBJ2-7
CDR3 protein: CASSYPRLQGSYEQYF
CDR3 DNA: TGTGCCAGCAGTTACCCGAGATTACAGGGTAGCTACGAGCAGTACTTC

D gene: -
V gene: TRBV12-5
CDR3 length: 13
clone size: -
J gene: TRBJ2-1
CDR3 protein: CASGLSSGNEQFF
CDR3 DNA: TGTGCTAGTGGTTTGTCGAGCGGGAATGAGCAGTTCTTC

D gene: -
V gene: TRBV29-1
CDR3 length: 16
clone size: -
J gene: TRBJ2-5
CDR3 protein: CSVERGEIGLQETQYF
CDR3 DNA: TGCAGCGTTGAAAGGGGAGAGATCGGCCTCCAAGAGACCCAGTACTTC

D gene: -
V gene: TRBV6-6
CDR3 length: 12
clone size: many
J gene: TRBJ2-7
CDR3 protein: CASSYESYEQYF
CDR3 DNA: TGTGCCAGCAGTTACGAGTCGTACGAGCAGTACTTC

D gene: TRBD1
V gene: TRBV5-1
CDR3 length: 13
clone size: -
J gene: TRBJ1-2
CDR3 protein: CASSWDRGHGHTF
CDR3 DNA: TGCGCCAGCAGCTGGGACAGGGGTCATGGCCACACCTTC

D gene: TRBD1
V gene: TRBV7-6
CDR3 length: 19
clone size: once
J gene: TRBJ1-1
CDR3 protein: CASSTSPPRRGLGNTEAFF
CDR3 DNA: TGTGCCAGCAGCACTAGCCCCCCGCGGAGGGGGCTGGGAAACACTGAAGCTTTCTTT

D gene: -
V gene: TRBV11-2
CDR3 length: 16
clone size: -
J gene: TRBJ2-7
CDR3 protein: CASSPRPVAGIDEQYF
CDR3 DNA: TGTGCCAGCAGCCCGCGGCCAGTGGCGGGTATCGACGAGCAGTACTTC

D gene: -
V gene: TRBV3-1
CDR3 length: 13
clone size: -
J gene: TRBJ1-1
CDR3 protein: CASSQDSVGATFF
CDR3 DNA: TGTGCCAGCAGCCAAGATTCGGTGGGGGCCACTTTCTTT

D gene: -
V gene: TRBV7-9
CDR3 length: 12
clone size: many
J gene: TRBJ2-5
CDR3 protein: CASRALGETQYF
CDR3 DNA: TGTGCCAGCCGAGCCCTTGGGGAGACCCAGTACTTC

D gene: -
V gene: TRBV12-3/TRBV12-4
CDR3 length: 11
clone size: few
J gene: TRBJ1-2
CDR3 protein: CASRKNYGYTF
CDR3 DNA: TGTGCCAGCAGGAAAAACTATGGCTACACCTTC

D gene: -
V gene: TRBV7-8
CDR3 length: 16
clone size: few
J gene: TRBJ1-5
CDR3 protein: CASSTITGPSNQPQHF
CDR3 DNA: TGTGCCAGCAGCACCATTACGGGACCTAGCAATCAGCCCCAGCATTTT

D gene: -
V gene: TRBV24-1
CDR3 length: 18
clone size: few
J gene: TRBJ2-1
CDR3 protein: CATSELPGRGTNYNEQFF
CDR3 DNA: TGTGCCACCAGTGAGCTCCCGGGACGGGGAACCAACTACAATGAGCAGTTCTTC

D gene: TRBD1
V gene: TRBV15
CDR3 length: 15
clone size: -
J gene: TRBJ2-7
CDR3 protein: CATSRDRSSSYEQYF
CDR3 DNA: TGTGCCACCAGCAGGGACAGGTCAAGCTCCTACGAGCAGTACTTC

D gene: -
V gene: TRBV9
CDR3 length: 15
clone size: -
J gene: TRBJ2-1
CDR3 protein: CASSVRGGAPNEQFF
CDR3 DNA: TGTGCCAGCAGTGTCCGAGGGGGGGCCCCGAATGAGCAGTTCTTC

D gene: -
V gene: TRBV27
CDR3 length: 14
clone size: -
J gene: TRBJ1-2
CDR3 protein: CASSLDVYSYGYTF
CDR3 DNA: TGTGCCAGCAGTTTGGATGTATACTCCTATGGCTACACCTTC

D gene: TRBD2
V gene: TRBV12-3/TRBV12-4
CDR3 length: 15
clone size: -
J gene: TRBJ2-1
CDR3 protein: CASTPSGGAHNEQFF
CDR3 DNA: TGTGCCAGCACCCCTAGCGGGGGGGCCCACAATGAGCAGTTCTTC

D gene: TRBD2
V gene: TRBV5-1
CDR3 length: 18
clone size: -
J gene: TRBJ2-6
CDR3 protein: CASSKTSGTPSGANVPTF
CDR3 DNA: TGCGCCAGCAGCAAGACTAGCGGGACGCCCTCTGGGGCCAACGTCCCGACTTTC

D gene: TRBD1
V gene: TRBV24-1
CDR3 length: 16
clone size: -
J gene: TRBJ1-2
CDR3 protein: CATSDRTGNPNYGYTF
CDR3 DNA: TGTGCCACCAGTGATCGGACAGGGAATCCTAACTATGGCTACACCTTC

D gene: -
V gene: TRBV5-1
CDR3 length: 17
clone size: -
J gene: TRBJ2-1
CDR3 protein: CASSLLSWESSYNEQFF
CDR3 DNA: TGCGCCAGCAGCTTGTTATCGTGGGAGAGCTCCTACAATGAGCAGTTCTTC

D gene: TRBD2
V gene: TRBV6-5
CDR3 length: 16
clone size: few
J gene: TRBJ2-3
CDR3 protein: CASRIASGGVQDTQYF
CDR3 DNA: TGTGCCAGCAGAATCGCTAGCGGGGGAGTTCAAGATACGCAGTATTTT

D gene: TRBD1
V gene: TRBV5-1
CDR3 length: 17
clone size: -
J gene: TRBJ2-1
CDR3 protein: CASSSYPTGGGSNEQFF
CDR3 DNA: TGCGCCAGCAGCTCCTACCCTACAGGGGGCGGGTCCAATGAGCAGTTCTTC

D gene: -
V gene: TRBV13
CDR3 length: 14
clone size: -
J gene: TRBJ2-5
CDR3 protein: CASNSWGQSETQYF
CDR3 DNA: TGTGCCAGCAACTCATGGGGACAATCGGAGACCCAGTACTTC

D gene: TRBD2
V gene: TRBV27
CDR3 length: 15
clone size: few
J gene: TRBJ2-3
CDR3 protein: CAKHFSGGALDTQYF
CDR3 DNA: TGTGCCAAACACTTCAGCGGGGGGGCCTTAGATACGCAGTATTTT

D gene: -
V gene: TRBV5-1
CDR3 length: 13
clone size: once
J gene: TRBJ2-5
CDR3 protein: CASSLNGGGEQYF
CDR3 DNA: TGCGCCAGCAGCTTGAACGGAGGGGGGGAGCAGTACTTC

D gene: -
V gene: TRBV2
CDR3 length: 15
clone size: few
J gene: TRBJ2-4
CDR3 protein: CASKGGTDTKNIQYF
CDR3 DNA: TGTGCCAGCAAAGGGGGGACCGACACCAAAAACATTCAGTACTTC

D gene: -
V gene: TRBV6-5
CDR3 length: 14
clone size: many
J gene: TRBJ2-1
CDR3 protein: CASRWGASVPEQFF
CDR3 DNA: TGTGCCAGCAGATGGGGGGCTAGCGTTCCGGAGCAGTTCTTC

D gene: -
V gene: TRBV24-1
CDR3 length: 16
clone size: -
J gene: TRBJ1-5
CDR3 protein: CATSDPGGSSNQPQHF
CDR3 DNA: TGTGCCACCAGTGACCCCGGGGGGTCCTCCAATCAGCCCCAGCATTTT

D gene: -
V gene: TRBV6-6
CDR3 length: 15
clone size: -
J gene: TRBJ2-1
CDR3 protein: CASRSLGQYYNEQFF
CDR3 DNA: TGTGCCAGCAGGTCCCTCGGACAATACTACAATGAGCAGTTCTTC

D gene: TRBD2
V gene: TRBV5-1
CDR3 length: 15
clone size: -
J gene: TRBJ2-1
CDR3 protein: CASTESGGAGNEQFF
CDR3 DNA: TGCGCCAGCACCGAAAGCGGGGGGGCCGGCAATGAGCAGTTCTTC